The following is a TCR beta chain sequence with its context. Looked up from germline, CDR1 is MNHNS and CDR2 is SASEGT. This CDR3 has 13 amino acids. V was clipped by 5 bases and J by 6 bases; unmatched bases: 2. This record comes from a study of siplizumab effects on memory and regulatory T cells. Some 99,000 TCR templates were measured in each sample. Produced via immunoSEQ multiplex PCR; TCRdb's table is partial and in-frame only. The sample shows 100,000 to 120,000 clones, under 95% of them seen only once. This chain joins TRBV6-1 and TRBJ2-1, with 9 bases aligning to TRBD1. The source material was CD4+ T cells sorted from blood. This clonotype was obtained from a human donor in good health. The CDR3 nucleotides are TGTGCCAGCAGTTGGACAGGGGTCAATGAGCAGTTCTTC. Amino acids: CASSWTGVNEQFF.